These T cell receptor beta chains were read from a single sample in a study of T cell responses to AZD1222 COVID-19 vaccine. Sequencing used immunoSEQ multiplex PCR; TCRdb keeps in-frame clones, though not all of them. The sample holds tens of thousands of clones, over 75% seen once. Sequences were derived from peripheral blood, sampled 28 days after the second AZD1222 dose. The receptor source for this set is an adult who received the AZD1222 COVID-19 vaccine. Both conserved end residues are part of each CDR3. Fields, in order: clone size, J gene, D gene, V gene, CDR3 DNA, CDR3 protein. D genes are given only for firm matches. A row's size may be missing; if present it is once, few, many or a size class.

abundance: once; j_gene: TRBJ1-2; d_gene: NA; v_gene: TRBV19; CDR3nt: TGTGCCAGTAGTATAGTTGTAAGGAGCAGCTATGGCTACACCTTC; CDR3aa: CASSIVVRSSYGYTF
abundance: NA; j_gene: TRBJ1-6; d_gene: NA; v_gene: TRBV11-2; CDR3nt: TGTGCCAGCAGAGCCCCGGGACGGGGAAATTCACCCCTCCACTTT; CDR3aa: CASRAPGRGNSPLHF
abundance: NA; j_gene: TRBJ2-3; d_gene: NA; v_gene: TRBV7-9; CDR3nt: TGTGCCAGCAGCTTGGATAGGACCCTTGGGAGAACAGATACGCAGTATTTT; CDR3aa: CASSLDRTLGRTDTQYF
abundance: once; j_gene: TRBJ1-2; d_gene: NA; v_gene: TRBV4-1; CDR3nt: TGCGCCAGCAGCCAAGAGGCCAGGGGTTCGGGCTATGGCTACACCTTC; CDR3aa: CASSQEARGSGYGYTF
abundance: NA; j_gene: TRBJ1-5; d_gene: NA; v_gene: TRBV5-1; CDR3nt: TGCGCCAGCAGCACGGACGGTGGGGATCAGCCCCAGCATTTT; CDR3aa: CASSTDGGDQPQHF
abundance: NA; j_gene: TRBJ1-2; d_gene: TRBD1; v_gene: TRBV27; CDR3nt: TGTGCCAGCGGACAGGGGATGAACTATGGCTACACCTTC; CDR3aa: CASGQGMNYGYTF
abundance: NA; j_gene: TRBJ2-1; d_gene: NA; v_gene: TRBV15; CDR3nt: TGTGCCACCAGCAGAGATCGCCCCCATGAGCAGTTCTTC; CDR3aa: CATSRDRPHEQFF
abundance: once; j_gene: TRBJ2-3; d_gene: TRBD2; v_gene: TRBV11-3; CDR3nt: TGTGCCAGCAGCCGGGACTACAGAGATACGCAGTATTTT; CDR3aa: CASSRDYRDTQYF
abundance: NA; j_gene: TRBJ2-5; d_gene: NA; v_gene: TRBV7-2; CDR3nt: TGTGCCAGCAGCTTAGTGGGGGAGACCCAGTACTTC; CDR3aa: CASSLVGETQYF
abundance: NA; j_gene: TRBJ2-7; d_gene: NA; v_gene: TRBV3-1/TRBV3-2; CDR3nt: TGTGCCAGCAGCCGTAGGACTGGGCGTTGGGACGAGCAGTACTTC; CDR3aa: CASSRRTGRWDEQYF
abundance: NA; j_gene: TRBJ2-3; d_gene: NA; v_gene: TRBV5-1; CDR3nt: TGCGCCAGCAGCGGGCGACAGAATTCGGTAACAGATACGCAGTATTTT; CDR3aa: CASSGRQNSVTDTQYF
abundance: NA; j_gene: TRBJ1-1; d_gene: TRBD1; v_gene: TRBV29-1; CDR3nt: TGCAGCGTTGAAGGGGGGCCAGGGGGATCTGAAGCTTTCTTT; CDR3aa: CSVEGGPGGSEAFF
abundance: NA; j_gene: TRBJ2-5; d_gene: NA; v_gene: TRBV30; CDR3nt: TGTGCCCTAGAGGGGACTCGAGAGACCCAGTACTTC; CDR3aa: CALEGTRETQYF
abundance: NA; j_gene: TRBJ1-1; d_gene: NA; v_gene: TRBV5-5; CDR3nt: TGTGCCAGCAGCCTCCGGGCCGGGGACACTGAAGCTTTCTTT; CDR3aa: CASSLRAGDTEAFF
abundance: NA; j_gene: TRBJ2-5; d_gene: TRBD2; v_gene: TRBV11-3; CDR3nt: TGTGCCAGCAGCTGGGGCGGGAGGGCCGAAGAGACCCAGTACTTC; CDR3aa: CASSWGGRAEETQYF
abundance: NA; j_gene: TRBJ2-7; d_gene: TRBD1; v_gene: TRBV11-1; CDR3nt: TGTGCCAGCAGCCGGACAGGGGGTTACTACGAGCAGTACTTC; CDR3aa: CASSRTGGYYEQYF
abundance: NA; j_gene: TRBJ1-1; d_gene: NA; v_gene: TRBV20-1; CDR3nt: TGCAGTGCCCGCCCACAGGCTGAAGCTTTCTTT; CDR3aa: CSARPQAEAFF
abundance: NA; j_gene: TRBJ2-3; d_gene: NA; v_gene: TRBV6-4; CDR3nt: TGTGCCAGCAGCCCGACTGTCTTTAGAACAGATACGCAGTATTTT; CDR3aa: CASSPTVFRTDTQYF
abundance: once; j_gene: TRBJ1-2; d_gene: NA; v_gene: TRBV2; CDR3nt: TGTGCCAGCAGACCCGACAGTTATGGCTACACCTTC; CDR3aa: CASRPDSYGYTF
abundance: NA; j_gene: TRBJ1-1; d_gene: NA; v_gene: TRBV15; CDR3nt: TGTGCCACCAGCAGAGGGGAAGGGGTGAACACTGAAGCTTTCTTT; CDR3aa: CATSRGEGVNTEAFF
abundance: NA; j_gene: TRBJ2-1; d_gene: NA; v_gene: TRBV7-2; CDR3nt: TGTGCCAGCAGCTTAGAGTTTTTGGGGCAGTTCTTC; CDR3aa: CASSLEFLGQFF
abundance: NA; j_gene: TRBJ2-5; d_gene: NA; v_gene: TRBV6-5; CDR3nt: TGTGCCAGCAGCTCGGGACCCCAAGAGACCCAGTACTTC; CDR3aa: CASSSGPQETQYF
abundance: NA; j_gene: TRBJ1-6; d_gene: NA; v_gene: TRBV13; CDR3nt: TGTGCCAGCAGCTTCAAAGTGGCACCCCTCCACTTT; CDR3aa: CASSFKVAPLHF
abundance: NA; j_gene: TRBJ2-7; d_gene: TRBD1; v_gene: TRBV18; CDR3nt: TGTGCCAGCTCACCACCGGGACAGGGGGCGGGAGAGCAGTACTTC; CDR3aa: CASSPPGQGAGEQYF
abundance: NA; j_gene: TRBJ2-1; d_gene: TRBD2; v_gene: TRBV15; CDR3nt: TGTGCCACCCTGGGGACGGGAGGGCCGCGGAATGAGCAGTTCTTC; CDR3aa: CATLGTGGPRNEQFF
abundance: NA; j_gene: TRBJ2-5; d_gene: NA; v_gene: TRBV27; CDR3nt: TGTGCCAGCAGGAGTGGAGGGCCGGGGACCCAGTACTTC; CDR3aa: CASRSGGPGTQYF
abundance: NA; j_gene: TRBJ2-1; d_gene: NA; v_gene: TRBV2; CDR3nt: TGTGCCAGCAACTCAGCGCCTGAGCAGTTCTTC; CDR3aa: CASNSAPEQFF
abundance: once; j_gene: TRBJ1-1; d_gene: TRBD1; v_gene: TRBV15; CDR3nt: TGTGCCACCAGGGGACAGGGAGGAGGCACTGAAGCTTTCTTT; CDR3aa: CATRGQGGGTEAFF
abundance: NA; j_gene: TRBJ1-6; d_gene: NA; v_gene: TRBV11-2; CDR3nt: TGTGCCAGCAGCTCCCGCGGGAACGTTTCACCCCTCCACTTT; CDR3aa: CASSSRGNVSPLHF
abundance: NA; j_gene: TRBJ1-6; d_gene: NA; v_gene: TRBV6-5; CDR3nt: TGTGCCAGCAGGCAGGACGGTGGTTCACCCCTCCACTTT; CDR3aa: CASRQDGGSPLHF
abundance: NA; j_gene: TRBJ2-2; d_gene: NA; v_gene: TRBV28; CDR3nt: TGTGCCAGCAGTTTAGAGGGTCCCCCGAACACCGGGGAGCTGTTTTTT; CDR3aa: CASSLEGPPNTGELFF
abundance: NA; j_gene: TRBJ2-7; d_gene: NA; v_gene: TRBV7-9; CDR3nt: TGTGCCAGCAACCTGGAGAGAGGGGAGCAGTACTTC; CDR3aa: CASNLERGEQYF
abundance: NA; j_gene: TRBJ1-2; d_gene: TRBD1; v_gene: TRBV6-5; CDR3nt: TGTGCCAGCAGTTACTCGGGACAGGCTAACTATGGCTACACCTTC; CDR3aa: CASSYSGQANYGYTF
abundance: NA; j_gene: TRBJ1-1; d_gene: NA; v_gene: TRBV29-1; CDR3nt: TGCAGCGTTGATTTAGGGAGGGACACTGAAGCTTTCTTT; CDR3aa: CSVDLGRDTEAFF
abundance: NA; j_gene: TRBJ1-1; d_gene: NA; v_gene: TRBV29-1; CDR3nt: TGCAGCGTTGGAACCCCGCCCGCTGAAGCTTTCTTT; CDR3aa: CSVGTPPAEAFF
abundance: NA; j_gene: TRBJ2-6; d_gene: NA; v_gene: TRBV5-8; CDR3nt: TGTGCCAGCAGCTTGGCCTCCTGGCCTGGGGCCAACGTCCTGACTTTC; CDR3aa: CASSLASWPGANVLTF
abundance: NA; j_gene: TRBJ2-7; d_gene: TRBD2; v_gene: TRBV5-1; CDR3nt: TGCGCCAGCAGCTCCTCCAGCGGGGGGCTTGAGCAGTACTTC; CDR3aa: CASSSSSGGLEQYF
abundance: NA; j_gene: TRBJ2-2; d_gene: NA; v_gene: TRBV27; CDR3nt: TGTGCCAGCAGTCCCAACTATTTCGGGGAGCTGTTTTTT; CDR3aa: CASSPNYFGELFF
abundance: NA; j_gene: TRBJ2-5; d_gene: TRBD2; v_gene: TRBV6-4; CDR3nt: TGTGCCAGCAGGCACATGAGGCTAGCGGGGGCCTACCCTCGCCAAGAGACCCAGTACTTC; CDR3aa: CASRHMRLAGAYPRQETQYF
abundance: NA; j_gene: TRBJ2-2; d_gene: TRBD2; v_gene: TRBV5-4; CDR3nt: TGTGCCAGCAGCTTCAAGAGACTAGCGGGAGGGGCCGGGGAGCTGTTTTTT; CDR3aa: CASSFKRLAGGAGELFF
abundance: NA; j_gene: TRBJ2-7; d_gene: NA; v_gene: TRBV7-2; CDR3nt: TGTGCCAGCAGCTTAAATACAGGTCCCACCTACGAGCAGTACTTC; CDR3aa: CASSLNTGPTYEQYF